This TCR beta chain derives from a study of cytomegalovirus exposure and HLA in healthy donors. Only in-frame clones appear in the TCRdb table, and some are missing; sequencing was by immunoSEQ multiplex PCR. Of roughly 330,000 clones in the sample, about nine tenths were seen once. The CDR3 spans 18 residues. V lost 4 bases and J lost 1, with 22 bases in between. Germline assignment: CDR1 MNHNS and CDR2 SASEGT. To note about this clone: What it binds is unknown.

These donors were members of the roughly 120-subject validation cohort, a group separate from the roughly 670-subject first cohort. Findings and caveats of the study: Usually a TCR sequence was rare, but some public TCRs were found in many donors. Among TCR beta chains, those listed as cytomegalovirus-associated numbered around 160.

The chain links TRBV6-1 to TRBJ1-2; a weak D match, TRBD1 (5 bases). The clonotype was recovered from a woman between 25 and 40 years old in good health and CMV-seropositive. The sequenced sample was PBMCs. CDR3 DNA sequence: TGTGCCAGCAGTGCCACCCCGCTGGGCTCAGGGTTTAACTATGGCTACACCTTC. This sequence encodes CASSATPLGSGFNYGYTF.